The clone carrying this TCR beta chain was recorded a few times. The antigen is not known. This sample was included in a study of blood T cells in healthy people across ages. Study conclusions and caveats: Because sorting was not performed, PBMCs prevented conclusive naive versus antigen-experienced comparison. Older age coincided with a roughly linear decline in TCR beta diversity per million T cells.

The authors ran a second PCR of about 6 to 12 cycles using a sample-barcoded 5' primer and a J-beta primer mix. There were at least 3 million CDR3-containing paired-end reads obtained from each sample. TCRdb passed the 5' RACE reads through MiXCR, listing each CDR3 protein once. This table holds roughly 1,500,000 distinct CDR3 sequences, around 35% found once. This CDR3 comprises 12 residues. The V end was cut by 3 bases, the J end by 2 bases, with 8 bases between. The germline V gene encodes CDR1 GTSNPN and CDR2 SVGIG (reference sequence). This receptor was taken from a woman under 40 in good health. The chain recombines TRBV30 with TRBJ2-7, with no clear D. The sequencing sample was made of blood. The chain's CDR3 is CAWRGNPYEQYF. The DNA for the CDR3 is TGTGCCTGGAGAGGCAATCCCTACGAGCAGTACTTC.